This T cell receptor (beta chain) was captured in a study of blood T cells in healthy people across ages. Overall study: With template switching, about one barcoded beta molecule was captured per two T cells. Study-level findings and limits: Age showed a roughly linear inverse relationship with TCR beta diversity per million T cells. Expanded clonotype shifts may have been confounded, as the donors had an unknown CMV status.

Germline CDR1 and CDR2: SGHRS and YFSETQ. Trimming removed 0 bases from V and 4 bases from J, with 12 bases in between. The CDR3 extends over 15 amino acids. PCR was performed a second time for about 7 to 11 cycles using a sample-barcoded 5' primer and a J-beta primer mix. The authors tagged each cDNA molecule using a template-switch adaptor with 12 random nucleotides. From the 5' RACE reads, TCRdb called clonotypes with MiXCR, one entry per CDR3 protein. This sample has approximately 830,000 distinct CDR3 sequences, with about 59% found just once. Only a few counts were recorded for this clonotype. Its antigen is not known.

V gene TRBV5-1 combines with J gene TRBJ2-3, with D tentatively TRBD2 (5 bases). What was sequenced was blood. The TCR comes from a man under 40 in good health. CDR3 sequence: CASSLDVRAPDTQYF. CDR3 nucleotides: TGCGCCAGCAGCTTGGACGTGAGGGCCCCAGATACGCAGTATTTT.